These T cell receptor beta chains were read from a single sample in a study of cytomegalovirus exposure and HLA in healthy donors. Some clones are missing from TCRdb's copy, which holds only in-frame ones; the method was immunoSEQ multiplex PCR. There are some 99,000 clones in the sample; over 65% occur only once, and under 2% lies in the top ten. Sequences were obtained from PBMCs. The receptors come from a male donor in good health and CMV-seronegative. CDR3s include the opening cysteine and the closing phenylalanine or tryptophan. The D gene is left open where the match is weak.

J gene: TRBJ2-2; CDR3 length: 13; V gene: TRBV11-3; D gene: NA; CDR3 protein: CASSEAKTGELFF
J gene: TRBJ2-2; CDR3 length: 14; V gene: TRBV12-5; D gene: NA; CDR3 protein: CASGLNRGARELFF
J gene: TRBJ2-7; CDR3 length: 14; V gene: TRBV23-1; D gene: NA; CDR3 protein: CASSQSTRFYEQYF
J gene: TRBJ2-3; CDR3 length: 15; V gene: TRBV19; D gene: TRBD2; CDR3 protein: CASSIASGSTDTQYF
J gene: TRBJ2-3; CDR3 length: 15; V gene: TRBV7-9; D gene: TRBD2; CDR3 protein: CASSRTSGRTDTQYF
J gene: TRBJ1-1; CDR3 length: 15; V gene: TRBV4-1; D gene: NA; CDR3 protein: CASTMLIQGDTEAFF
J gene: TRBJ2-3; CDR3 length: 15; V gene: TRBV11-3; D gene: NA; CDR3 protein: CASSLGDTSTDTQYF
J gene: TRBJ2-7; CDR3 length: 14; V gene: TRBV5-5; D gene: NA; CDR3 protein: CASSSLKEFYEQYF
J gene: TRBJ2-2; CDR3 length: 17; V gene: TRBV19; D gene: TRBD2; CDR3 protein: CASSIGGGSYSTGELFF
J gene: TRBJ2-1; CDR3 length: 15; V gene: TRBV27; D gene: TRBD1; CDR3 protein: CASSFRGQFNNEQFF
J gene: TRBJ2-1; CDR3 length: 13; V gene: TRBV5-1; D gene: NA; CDR3 protein: CASSTTRDNEQFF
J gene: TRBJ1-1; CDR3 length: 11; V gene: TRBV14; D gene: NA; CDR3 protein: CASSQRGLAFF
J gene: TRBJ2-7; CDR3 length: 16; V gene: TRBV25-1; D gene: NA; CDR3 protein: CASSESRGAGPLEQYF
J gene: TRBJ1-5; CDR3 length: 13; V gene: TRBV7-6; D gene: NA; CDR3 protein: CASSPGHGKPQHF
J gene: TRBJ2-7; CDR3 length: 17; V gene: TRBV27; D gene: TRBD2; CDR3 protein: CASSSLLGLSGSYEQYF
J gene: TRBJ1-2; CDR3 length: 16; V gene: TRBV7-8; D gene: NA; CDR3 protein: CASKPQGRVSGYGYTF
J gene: TRBJ1-4; CDR3 length: 13; V gene: TRBV10-3; D gene: NA; CDR3 protein: CASRPQEDEKLFF
J gene: TRBJ1-1; CDR3 length: 14; V gene: TRBV6-5; D gene: NA; CDR3 protein: CASSYSQGNTEAFF
J gene: TRBJ2-3; CDR3 length: 14; V gene: TRBV27; D gene: NA; CDR3 protein: CASSSLPITDTQYF
J gene: TRBJ2-1; CDR3 length: 17; V gene: TRBV11-2; D gene: NA; CDR3 protein: CASSSYWGQGGYNEQFF
J gene: TRBJ2-7; CDR3 length: 13; V gene: TRBV27; D gene: NA; CDR3 protein: CASSLSPSREQYF
J gene: TRBJ2-1; CDR3 length: 14; V gene: TRBV2; D gene: TRBD2; CDR3 protein: CASSVRAGDNEQFF
J gene: TRBJ2-5; CDR3 length: 15; V gene: TRBV19; D gene: NA; CDR3 protein: CASSPVGLKGETQYF
J gene: TRBJ1-1; CDR3 length: 11; V gene: TRBV5-4; D gene: NA; CDR3 protein: CASSLDREAFF
J gene: TRBJ2-1; CDR3 length: 15; V gene: TRBV6-5; D gene: TRBD2; CDR3 protein: CASSYRLAGGNEQFF
J gene: TRBJ2-7; CDR3 length: 14; V gene: TRBV7-2; D gene: TRBD2; CDR3 protein: CASGAGGPSYEQYF
J gene: TRBJ2-5; CDR3 length: 14; V gene: TRBV5-1; D gene: TRBD1; CDR3 protein: CASSSRTGIETQYF
J gene: TRBJ1-5; CDR3 length: 15; V gene: TRBV4-1; D gene: NA; CDR3 protein: CASSQDRGPVWAQHF
J gene: TRBJ1-1; CDR3 length: 14; V gene: TRBV6-5; D gene: NA; CDR3 protein: CASSQSLLNTEAFF
J gene: TRBJ2-2; CDR3 length: 16; V gene: TRBV10-3; D gene: TRBD2; CDR3 protein: CAISDRLAANTGELFF
J gene: TRBJ1-4; CDR3 length: 13; V gene: TRBV9; D gene: NA; CDR3 protein: CASSSIRGEKLFF
J gene: TRBJ1-1; CDR3 length: 16; V gene: TRBV6-5; D gene: NA; CDR3 protein: CASSYPRIQGGTEAFF
J gene: TRBJ2-7; CDR3 length: 14; V gene: TRBV28; D gene: TRBD1; CDR3 protein: CAIKRDRAMYEQYF
J gene: TRBJ2-7; CDR3 length: 15; V gene: TRBV28; D gene: NA; CDR3 protein: CASSFETELSYEQYF
J gene: TRBJ1-4; CDR3 length: 16; V gene: TRBV27; D gene: TRBD1; CDR3 protein: CASSTPTGTGAEKLFF
J gene: TRBJ2-5; CDR3 length: 14; V gene: TRBV25-1; D gene: NA; CDR3 protein: CASSESRDLETQYF
J gene: TRBJ2-5; CDR3 length: 13; V gene: TRBV28; D gene: NA; CDR3 protein: CASSQKYQETQYF